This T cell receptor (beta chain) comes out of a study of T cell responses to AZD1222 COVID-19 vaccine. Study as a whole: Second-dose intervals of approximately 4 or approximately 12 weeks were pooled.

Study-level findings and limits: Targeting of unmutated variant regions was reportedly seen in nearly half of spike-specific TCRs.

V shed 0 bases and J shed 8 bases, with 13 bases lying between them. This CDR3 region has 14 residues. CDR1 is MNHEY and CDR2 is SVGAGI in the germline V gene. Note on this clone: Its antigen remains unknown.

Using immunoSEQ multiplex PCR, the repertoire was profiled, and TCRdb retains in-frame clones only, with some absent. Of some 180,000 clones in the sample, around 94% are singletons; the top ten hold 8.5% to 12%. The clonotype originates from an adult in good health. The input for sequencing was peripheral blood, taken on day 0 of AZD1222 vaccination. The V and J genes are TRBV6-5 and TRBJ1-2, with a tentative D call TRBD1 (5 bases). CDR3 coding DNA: TGTGCCAGCAGTTACTCCAGGCGGGGGTACGGCTACACCTTC. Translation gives CASSYSRRGYGYTF.